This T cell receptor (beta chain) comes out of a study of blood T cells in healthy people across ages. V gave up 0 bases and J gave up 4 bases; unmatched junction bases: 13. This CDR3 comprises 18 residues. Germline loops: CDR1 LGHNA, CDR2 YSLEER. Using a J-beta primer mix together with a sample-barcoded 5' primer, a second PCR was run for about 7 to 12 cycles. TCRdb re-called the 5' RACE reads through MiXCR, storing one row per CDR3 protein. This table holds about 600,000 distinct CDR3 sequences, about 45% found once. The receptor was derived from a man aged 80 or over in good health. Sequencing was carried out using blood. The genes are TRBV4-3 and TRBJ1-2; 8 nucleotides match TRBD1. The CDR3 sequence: CASSQDRNRGGASYGYTF. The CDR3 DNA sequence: TGCGCCAGCAGCCAAGATAGGAACAGGGGGGGTGCTAGCTATGGCTACACCTTC.